The 27 T cell receptor beta chains below come from one sample, sequenced in a study of regulatory T cells in long-lasting Graves disease. Investigators prepared the TCR beta libraries by applying iRepertoire HTBI primers and Arm-PCR of CDR3 regions. A single record per CDR3 protein comes from TCRdb applying MiXCR to the multiplex PCR reads. In the table there are approximately 380,000 distinct CDR3 sequences, 20% to 25% of which are singletons. Time point here: persistent/refractory GD, antithyroid drugs over 5 years with positive TRAb. With RNA extracted from PBMCs as input, the TCR library was made. Sample: peripheral blood mononuclear cells (PBMCs), taken when the disease was refractory, from a patient treated with antithyroid drugs. The receptors here all came from a female donor with Graves disease.

In this sample, this clonotype turned up a few times. This chain uses TRBV4-1 with TRBJ1-5; D is ambiguous. The V end was cut by 3 bases, the J end by 4 bases, with 10 bases between. Germline V gene data show CDR1 as MGHRA and CDR2 as YSYEKL. The CDR3 has 14 amino acids. The CDR3 protein is CASSQFDSNQPQHF. CDR3 DNA sequence: TGCGCCAGCAGCCAGTTTGACTCAAATCAGCCCCAGCATTTT.

This chain joins TRBV10-3 and TRBJ2-7; D may be TRBD2 (6 bases). Germline values: CDR1 ENHRY, CDR2 SYGVKD. The CDR3 contains 12 residues. V was clipped by 10 bases and J by 3 bases, with 13 bases between them. CDR3 protein: CATGEENYEQYF. In DNA form, the CDR3 reads TGTGCCACCGGGGAGGAAAACTACGAGCAGTACTTC.

This clonotype was recorded many times. This sequence joins TRBV2 and TRBJ1-5; the match to TRBD1 covers 7 bases. V shed 8 bases and J 0 bases; nucleotides not matched to a gene: 4. Germline assignment: CDR1 SNHLY and CDR2 FYNNEI. The CDR3 runs to 14 residues. The CDR3 spells CASAQGSSNQPQHF. In nucleotides, the CDR3 is TGTGCCAGCGCACAGGGGAGTAGCAATCAGCCCCAGCATTTT. Combining the CDR3 with reference TRBV2 and TRBJ1-5 gives the whole variable domain EPEVTQTPSHQVTQMGQEVILRCVPISNHLYFYWYRQILGQKVEFLVSFYNNEISEKSEIFDDQFSVERPDGSNFTLKIRSTKLEDSAMYFCASAQGSSNQPQHFGDGTRLSIL.

The chain carries TRBV4-1 and TRBJ1-1; a weak D match, TRBD1 (6 bases). Germline CDR1 reads MGHRA; CDR2 reads YSYEKL. This CDR3 is built from 15 residues. V was cut by 1 base and J by 3 bases, with 12 bases left in between. CDR3 DNA sequence: TGCGCCAGCAGCCAAGTAACAGGGATTTACACTGAAGCTTTCTTT. Residues: CASSQVTGIYTEAFF.

This clonotype was counted a few times. The V and J genes are TRBV3-1 and TRBJ1-3, with D tentatively TRBD1 (5 bases). The CDR3 is 13 residues long. Germline CDR1 is LGHDT and CDR2 is YNNKEL (reference sequence). The V end lost 3 bases, the J end lost 10 bases, and 13 bases lay between the germline ends. This chain's CDR3 is CASSHGALGTIYF. The CDR3 region has the DNA TGTGCCAGCAGCCATGGGGCGCTGGGAACCATATATTTT.

The chain couples TRBV7-9 to TRBJ1-2; D uncertain. The CDR3 consists of 14 residues. The germline V and J ends were trimmed by 1 base and 6 bases, with 12 bases remaining between them. From germline, CDR1 is SEHNR and CDR2 FQNEAQ (reference sequence). CDR3 amino acids: CASSLEDLLHGYTF. CDR3 bases: TGTGCCAGCAGCTTAGAGGACCTCCTACATGGCTACACCTTC.

This clonotype has at least ten counts. The gene calls are TRBV29-1 and TRBJ2-7; 8 bases fit TRBD2. V was pared by 1 base and J by 2 bases, with 7 bases of the junction left unmatched. The CDR3 is 15 amino acids. Germline lookup yields CDR1 SQVTM and CDR2 ANQGSEA. The CDR3 bases are TGCAGCGTTGAAGGAGGTAGCGGGAATCCCTACGAGCAGTACTTC. Protein product: CSVEGGSGNPYEQYF.

There are a few counts of this clonotype. A clone one base away is much larger, so this may be a read error. The genes are TRBV6-2 or TRBV6-3 and TRBJ1-1; D is unclear. Germline CDR1 is MNHEY and CDR2 is SVGEGT. The CDR3 length is 14 residues. V was trimmed by 8 bases and J by 1 base, leaving 14 bases between them. The DNA of the CDR3 is TGTGCCAGCTATAAAGCCGGCCCGAACACTGAAGCTTTCTTT. This codes for CASYKAGPNTEAFF.

This chain connects TRBV7-2 to TRBJ2-3, with D maybe TRBD1 (6 bases). Germline lookup yields CDR1 SGHTA and CDR2 FQGNSA. Trimming took 6 bases from V and 0 from J, leaving 16 bases between them. CDR3 length: 16 amino acids. The CDR3 coding sequence is TGTGCCAGCAGTTCAGGGACAAGTTTTAGCACAGATACGCAGTATTTT. Translated, it gives CASSSGTSFSTDTQYF.

This clonotype was detected ten times or more. J is TRBJ2-7 and V is TRBV27; 8 nucleotides match TRBD1. Germline V gene lookup returns CDR1 MNHEY and CDR2 SMNVEV (reference sequence). J was trimmed by 5 bases and V by 8 bases; bases with no gene match: 11. CDR3 length: 14 residues. The CDR3 nucleotides are TGTGCCAGCGCCCGGACAGGGAAGATCAACGAGCAGTACTTC. Encoded protein: CASARTGKINEQYF.

This clonotype was counted only a few times. The chain joins TRBV20-1 to TRBJ1-2, with 11 bases aligning to TRBD1. The CDR3 runs 16 residues. Germline CDR1 and CDR2: DFQATT and SNEGSKA (reference sequence). Trimming at V came to 4 bases and at J to 0 bases, leaving 7 bases not matched to a gene. This CDR3 is CSATGTGGETNYGYTF. The CDR3, as DNA: TGCAGTGCTACCGGGACAGGGGGTGAGACTAACTATGGCTACACCTTC.

In its sample, this clonotype was seen a few times. The chain links TRBV19 to TRBJ1-5; D may be TRBD1 (5 bases). Trimming left V 1 base short and J 2 bases short, with 15 bases between. This CDR3 is 17 amino acids long. CDR1 and CDR2 (germline): LNHDA, SQIVND (reference sequence). CDR3 residues: CASSIVGQGGRNQPQHF. The CDR3 DNA reads as TGTGCCAGTAGTATAGTCGGGCAGGGAGGACGCAATCAGCCCCAGCATTTT.

CDR3 bases: TGTGCCACCAGCCTGGCGGGGGGCCCGAACACCGGGGAGCTGTTTTTT. This translates into CATSLAGGPNTGELFF. The chain recombines TRBV6-1 with TRBJ2-2, with 8 bases matching TRBD2. This CDR3 has 16 amino acids. The junction had 10 bases not matched to a gene; V was cut back by 10 bases and J by 0 bases. CDR1 and CDR2 (germline): MNHNS, SASEGT.

This clonotype has more than one count but fewer than ten. V usage is TRBV29-1 and J usage is TRBJ2-7; perhaps TRBD1 as D (5 bases). Trimming removed 0 bases from V and 7 bases from J, with 19 bases in between. The CDR3 is 15 residues long. From germline, CDR1 is SQVTM and CDR2 ANQGSEA. The CDR3: CSVEDPGGAGAEQYF. In DNA form, the CDR3 reads TGCAGCGTTGAAGATCCGGGCGGAGCTGGGGCTGAGCAGTACTTC.

The sample holds many counts of this clonotype. The chain uses TRBV10-1 and TRBJ1-2, with TRBD1 matching over 7 bases. Trimming took 5 bases from V and 6 from J; bases not matched to a gene: 9. Germline V CDR1 and CDR2: WNHNN, SYGVQD (reference sequence). The CDR3 extends over 14 amino acids. CDR3 in amino acids: CASSLSGTVHGYTF. In DNA form, the CDR3 reads TGCGCCAGCAGTCTCTCCGGGACAGTGCATGGCTACACCTTC.

This clonotype was detected many times. The chain recombines TRBV7-2 with TRBJ2-7; D is perhaps TRBD1 or TRBD2 (7 bases each). The CDR3 has 14 residues. V was cut by 3 bases and J by 5 bases, with 14 bases left in between. Germline V gene sequence: CDR1 SGHTA, CDR2 FQGNSA. The CDR3 spells CASSFQGGLNEQYF. Here the CDR3 DNA reads TGTGCCAGCAGCTTTCAGGGGGGGCTAAACGAGCAGTACTTC.

To note about this clonotype: Possible read error: a much larger clone is one base away. This chain connects TRBV10-3 to TRBJ1-6; D remains ambiguous. Trimming pared 6 bases from V and 11 bases from J, leaving 11 bases between. CDR3 length equals 12 residues. Germline CDR1 reads ENHRY; CDR2 reads SYGVKD. The CDR3 nucleotides are TGTGCCATCAGAGACTCCCGACCACCCCTCCACTTT. Translation: CAIRDSRPPLHF.

This clonotype showed up many times. This chain uses TRBV28 with TRBJ1-1; D is undetermined. V was shortened by 1 base and J by 8 bases, with 8 bases between the two germline ends. CDR3 length: 12 amino acids. Germline V gene lookup returns CDR1 MDHEN and CDR2 SYDVKM. The CDR3 coding sequence is TGTGCCAGCAGTTTATCGGACCTCGAAGCTTTCTTT. Translating it yields CASSLSDLEAFF.

The rearrangement joins TRBV29-1 to TRBJ1-1, with D unclear. Germline V gives CDR1 SQVTM, CDR2 ANQGSEA. This CDR3 comprises 16 residues. The V and J ends lost 0 bases and 1 base respectively, with 15 bases between them. The CDR3 loop reads CSVEDPLTPTNTEAFF. The CDR3 DNA is TGCAGCGTTGAAGATCCCTTGACACCGACGAACACTGAAGCTTTCTTT.

V usage is TRBV7-3 and J usage is TRBJ2-3; 15 positions agree with TRBD2. V shed 5 bases and J 2 bases; nucleotides not matched to a gene: 8. The germline V gene has CDR1 SGHTA and CDR2 FQGTGA. There are 18 residues in the CDR3. Written as DNA, the CDR3 is TGTGCCAGCAGCCTAGGACTAGCGGGAGGGCCTACCACAGATACGCAGTATTTT. It is translated as CASSLGLAGGPTTDTQYF.

This clonotype has ten or more counts. The chain combines TRBV4-1 with TRBJ2-7, with a weak D call TRBD2 (5 bases). Trimming cost V 6 bases and J 7 bases, with 13 bases left between them. The CDR3 length is 12 residues. Germline V lookup: CDR1 MGHRA, CDR2 YSYEKL. The DNA of the CDR3 is TGCGCCAGCAGTTACGACTCGGGAGAGCAGTACTTC. Its translation: CASSYDSGEQYF.

The sample holds a few counts of this clonotype. This sequence joins TRBV5-1 and TRBJ2-3, with 7 bases aligning to TRBD1. Germline trimming cut 2 bases from V and 3 bases from J; bases unmatched to any gene: 3. Germline lookup yields CDR1 SGHRS and CDR2 YFSETQ. This CDR3 region has 14 residues. The CDR3 DNA reads as TGCGCCAGCAGCTTCGGACAGGAGACAGATACGCAGTATTTT. This gives the protein CASSFGQETDTQYF.

This chain links TRBV11-2 with TRBJ2-3; 7 bases fit TRBD2. Losses at the gene ends were 0 bases for V and 6 bases for J; bases not matched to a gene: 6. Germline V gene lookup returns CDR1 SGHAT and CDR2 FQNNGV. This CDR3 contains 15 residues. The CDR3 region is CASSLDPGGADTQYF. The DNA of the CDR3 is TGTGCCAGCAGCTTAGATCCGGGAGGCGCCGATACGCAGTATTTT.

As for this clonotype: This may arise from a read error, as a much more abundant clone is one base away. The chain couples TRBV2 to TRBJ2-7, with 11 bases lining up with TRBD2. The J segment lost 5 bases and the V segment lost 6 bases, leaving 9 bases of the junction unmatched. CDR3 length: 15 amino acids. The germline CDR1 and CDR2 sequences are SNHLY and FYNNEI. The CDR3 loop reads CASSPGTSGPHEQYF. The DNA for the CDR3 is TGTGCCAGCAGCCCCGGGACTAGCGGACCCCACGAGCAGTACTTC. The full variable domain, in which reference TRBV2 and TRBJ2-7 provide the parts outside the CDR3, is EPEVTQTPSHQVTQMGQEVILRCVPISNHLYFYWYRQILGQKVEFLVSFYNNEISEKSEIFDDQFSVERPDGSNFTLKIRSTKLEDSAMYFCASSPGTSGPHEQYFGPGTRLTVT.

This clonotype was found many times. V usage is TRBV2 and J usage is TRBJ1-1; D unresolved. Germline CDR1 reads SNHLY; CDR2 reads FYNNEI. The CDR3 consists of 13 residues. V lost 6 bases, J lost 2 bases, and 10 bases lay in between. The CDR3 bases are TGTGCCAGCAGGAGGGATTTTAACACTGAAGCTTTCTTT. It translates to CASRRDFNTEAFF.

The V call is TRBV11-2, the J call TRBJ2-2; D may be TRBD2 (6 bases). Looked up from germline, CDR1 is SGHAT and CDR2 is FQNNGV. The CDR3 length is 13 residues. V was shortened by 0 bases and J by 13 bases, with 12 bases between the two germline ends. The CDR3 nucleotides are TGTGCCAGCAGCTTAGATTTGGGGGGTAGGCTGTTTTTT. It translates to CASSLDLGGRLFF. The variable domain in full, with the rest retrieved from reference TRBV11-2 and TRBJ2-2, is EAGVAQSPRYKIIEKRQSVAFWCNPISGHATLYWYQQILGQGPKLLIQFQNNGVVDDSQLPKDRFSAERLKGVDSTLKIQPAKLEDSAVYLCASSLDLGGRLFFGEGSRLTVL.

This clonotype was recorded at least ten times. The CDR3 bases are TGTGCCAGCAGCAGACCGACGGCGAAGGCTTTCTTT. This translates into CASSRPTAKAFF. This chain connects TRBV6-1 to TRBJ1-1; no firm D call. The CDR3 has 12 residues. The germline V and J ends were trimmed by 6 bases and 11 bases, with 16 bases remaining between them. The germline CDR1 and CDR2 sequences are MNHNS and SASEGT.